Following are 27 T cell receptor beta chains from one sample sequenced in a study of T cells in Graves' hyperthyroidism and ophthalmopathy. Amplification yielded TCR beta CDR3 regions, with RNA transcripts as the source. HTBI primers were the set used in a first-round RT-PCR of the TCR CDR3. Each CDR3 protein is one row after TCRdb ran MiXCR on the multiplex PCR reads. The sample holds 480,000 or so distinct CDR3 sequences, about an eighth seen once. The sample taken for sequencing was blood. The receptors derive from a young woman with Graves' hyperthyroidism.

This clonotype turned up a few times. V and J are TRBV30 and TRBJ2-7, with TRBD2 matching 7 bases. The CDR3 sequence is 11 residues long. Germline CDR1 GTSNPN, CDR2 SVGIG (reference sequence). Unmatched junction bases numbered 5, after V lost 7 bases and J lost 5 bases. The CDR3 region is CALRLANEQYF. In DNA form, the CDR3 reads TGTGCCTTAAGACTAGCCAACGAGCAGTACTTC.

This clonotype was observed many times. This rearrangement joins TRBV10-2 to TRBJ2-7; possibly TRBD1 for D (5 bases). Trimming stripped 3 bases from V and 1 base from J, with 10 bases between. From germline, CDR1 is WSHSY and CDR2 SAAADI. The CDR3 loop spans 14 amino acids. This CDR3 is CASSDFTGSYEQYF. In nucleotides, the CDR3 is TGCGCCAGCAGTGACTTTACAGGATCCTACGAGCAGTACTTC.

Note on this clonotype: One end of the junction does not line up with germline, which may come from a read error. This rearrangement joins TRBV10-3 to TRBJ2-2, with a tentative D call TRBD2 (6 bases). Germline assignment: CDR1 ENHRY and CDR2 SYGVKD. This CDR3 is 14 amino acids long. The CDR3 nucleotides read TGTGCCATCAGTGAGCTCACTAGCACCGGGGAGCTGTGTTTT. Translation gives CAISELTSTGELCF.

The chain employs TRBV29-1 and TRBJ2-4; D remains ambiguous. CDR3 size: 15 residues. V dropped 6 bases and J dropped 0 bases, with 15 bases sitting between them. Germline V gene lookup returns CDR1 SQVTM and CDR2 ANQGSEA. The CDR3 DNA is TGCAGCGTAACCTACACCATGGGAGCCAAAAACATTCAGTACTTC. It translates to CSVTYTMGAKNIQYF.

At least ten counts were recorded for this clonotype. This sequence joins TRBV12-3 or TRBV12-4 and TRBJ2-2, with D perhaps given as TRBD1 or TRBD2 (5 bases each). The CDR3 is 15 residues long. Trimming took 3 bases from V and 6 from J, leaving 14 bases between them. CDR3 sequence reads: CASSFLGDRPGELFF. For the CDR3, the DNA is TGTGCCAGCAGTTTTTTGGGGGATAGGCCCGGGGAGCTGTTTTTT.

This clonotype was found many times. The DNA for the CDR3 is TGTGCCAGCAGCTTCCCCGGACAATGGGAGACCCAGTACTTC. Translating it yields CASSFPGQWETQYF. This chain connects TRBV7-8 to TRBJ2-5, with a tentative D call TRBD1 (5 bases). CDR1 and CDR2 from the germline V gene are SGHVS and FQNEAQ. Deletions cut 3 bases from V and 5 bases from J, with 13 bases between. The CDR3 spans 14 residues.

This clonotype was observed many times. This chain connects TRBV3-1 to TRBJ1-5; maybe TRBD1 (6 bases). Germline V gene lookup returns CDR1 LGHDT and CDR2 YNNKEL (reference sequence). This CDR3 contains 15 residues. The V end was cut by 0 bases, the J end by 6 bases, with 12 bases between. The DNA of the CDR3 is TGTGCCAGCAGCCAAGATACAGGGTTGGGTCAGCCCCAGCATTTT. Its translation is CASSQDTGLGQPQHF.

This clonotype was seen repeatedly, ten times or more. V gene TRBV20-1 combines with J gene TRBJ2-7, with 8 bases identical to TRBD2. The CDR3 runs to 19 residues. Unmatched junction bases numbered 16, after V lost 0 bases and J lost 0 bases. CDR1 is DFQATT, CDR2 SNEGSKA, per germline (reference sequence). CDR3 amino acids: CSARDQVAGPRSSSYEQYF. CDR3 DNA: TGCAGTGCTAGAGATCAGGTAGCGGGACCGAGAAGTAGCTCCTACGAGCAGTACTTC.

This clonotype came up many times. The genes are TRBV6-2 or TRBV6-3 and TRBJ2-3; D uncertain. Germline V gene data show CDR1 as MNHEY and CDR2 as SVGEGT. V was trimmed by 6 bases and J by 0 bases, leaving 7 bases between them. The CDR3 is 13 residues long. The CDR3, as DNA: TGTGCCAGCAGCAAAAGGAGCACAGATACGCAGTATTTT. It encodes CASSKRSTDTQYF.

There are many counts of this clonotype. V is TRBV24-1 and J is TRBJ1-1, with a possible D match to TRBD1 (6 bases). The CDR3 is made up of 13 amino acids. From germline, CDR1 is KGHDR and CDR2 SFDVKD. V dropped 7 bases and J dropped 0 bases, with 8 bases sitting between them. The chain's CDR3 is CATRGQMNTEAFF. The CDR3 DNA reads as TGTGCCACCAGGGGACAAATGAACACTGAAGCTTTCTTT.

This clonotype was picked up many times. The CDR3 coding sequence is TGTGCCAGCAGTCTTCTTATGGGGGGCACCGGGGAGCTGTTTTTT. It codes for CASSLLMGGTGELFF. This chain connects TRBV12-3 or TRBV12-4 to TRBJ2-2; weak D call: TRBD2 (6 bases). The V end was cut by 5 bases, the J end by 4 bases, with 14 bases between. This CDR3 has 15 amino acids.

The chain uses TRBV7-3 and TRBJ2-2; D might be TRBD1 (6 bases). Trimming removed 6 bases from V and 1 base from J, with 12 bases in between. The CDR3 is 15 residues long. Per germline, CDR1 SGHTA and CDR2 FQGTGA. CDR3 region: CASRKDSVNTGELFF. DNA for the CDR3: TGTGCCAGCAGGAAGGACAGCGTGAACACCGGGGAGCTGTTTTTT.

About this clonotype: A much larger clone is a single base away; this may be a read error. The J gene is TRBJ2-6, the V gene TRBV9, with D tentatively TRBD1 (5 bases). The V and J ends lost 4 bases and 2 bases respectively, with 10 bases between them. The CDR3 loop spans 15 amino acids. Germline V CDR1 and CDR2: SGDLS, YYNGEE. In nucleotides, the CDR3 is TGTGCCAGCAGCATAGGGGTGGCTGGGGCCAACGTCCTGACTTTC. This gives the protein CASSIGVAGANVLTF.

This clonotype appeared many times. V is TRBV19 and J is TRBJ2-1, with TRBD2 matching over 7 bases. This CDR3 region has 15 residues. The V and J ends lost 6 bases and 6 bases, in that order; junction bases with no gene match: 11. Looked up from germline, CDR1 is LNHDA and CDR2 is SQIVND (reference sequence). CDR3 coding DNA: TGTGCCAGTAGCCGGGACTACCTCCTTATCAATGAGCAGTTCTTC. It yields the protein CASSRDYLLINEQFF. The full variable domain, completed using reference TRBV19 and TRBJ2-1, is DGGITQSPKYLFRKEGQNVTLSCEQNLNHDAMYWYRQDPGQGLRLIYYSQIVNDFQKGDIAEGYSVSREKKESFPLTVTSAQKNPTAFYLCASSRDYLLINEQFFGPGTRLTVL.

Ten or more counts support this clonotype. The chain couples TRBV12-3 or TRBV12-4 to TRBJ2-1; D is perhaps TRBD1 or TRBD2 (6 bases each). The length of the CDR3 is 15 residues. V was shortened by 7 bases and J by 0 bases, with 13 bases between the two germline ends. The CDR3 DNA sequence: TGTGCCAGCAAGGGGGGAGCGAGCTCCTACAATGAGCAGTTCTTC. Its translation: CASKGGASSYNEQFF.

This clonotype was recorded at least ten times. The rearrangement uses TRBV12-3 or TRBV12-4 and TRBJ1-1; D not certain. The CDR3 is 11 amino acids. The V gene lost 6 bases and the J gene lost 7 bases, with 9 bases spanning the gap. CDR3 coding DNA: TGTGCCAGCAGGGGGAGAGTTGAAGCTTTCTTT. It encodes CASRGRVEAFF.

The sample holds a few counts of this clonotype. The chain joins TRBV3-1 to TRBJ2-5; 8 bases agree with TRBD2. The J call may be wrong; the DNA end is better matched by TRBJ2-1. The CDR3 loop spans 14 amino acids. Germline CDR1 LGHDT, CDR2 YNNKEL (reference sequence). The CDR3 loop is CASSQDNREGPQFF. The DNA of the CDR3 is TGTGCCAGCAGCCAAGATAATCGGGAGGGCCCCCAGTTCTTC.

Many counts were recorded for this clonotype. The chain carries TRBV11-3 and TRBJ2-7; the D gene is possibly TRBD1 (5 bases). V was pared by 5 bases and J by 2 bases, with 16 bases between. Germline V gives CDR1 SGHNT, CDR2 YENEEA. The CDR3 length is 15 residues. CDR3 sequence (DNA): TGTGCCAGCAGCAGCCAAGGGGCGCAGACCTACGAGCAGTACTTC. This translates into CASSSQGAQTYEQYF.

The sample holds many counts of this clonotype. The V and J genes are TRBV6-1 and TRBJ2-7, with 9 bases fitting TRBD2. CDR3 length: 13 amino acids. The trim removed 6 bases at V and 6 bases at J, leaving 6 bases unmatched. CDR1 and CDR2 from the germline V gene are MNHNS and SASEGT. In DNA form, the CDR3 reads TGTGCCAGCAGGACGGCTAGCGGGACCGAGCAGTACGTC. Amino acids: CASRTASGTEQYV.

This clonotype has just a few counts. This rearrangement joins TRBV3-1 to TRBJ2-3, with 8 bases lining up with TRBD1. Germline CDR1 reads LGHDT; CDR2 reads YNNKEL (reference sequence). V was pared by 1 base and J by 4 bases, with 1 base of the junction left unmatched. The CDR3 has 14 residues. This CDR3 reads CASSQVQGADTQYF. In DNA, the CDR3 is TGTGCCAGCAGCCAAGTACAGGGGGCAGATACGCAGTATTTT.

This clonotype was seen many times. This chain joins TRBV27 and TRBJ2-2; tentative D call: TRBD2 (6 bases). Trimming took 7 bases from V and 3 from J, leaving 15 bases between them. In germline, CDR1 is MNHEY, CDR2 SMNVEV (reference sequence). The CDR3 contains 15 residues. The CDR3 here is CASKGGGIHTGELFF. The CDR3 DNA reads as TGTGCCAGCAAGGGTGGCGGGATCCACACCGGGGAGCTGTTTTTT.

This clonotype has at least ten counts. The chain combines TRBV2 with TRBJ2-1; D possibly uses TRBD1 or TRBD2 (5 bases each). This CDR3 comprises 14 residues. Deletions cut 6 bases from V and 5 bases from J, with 14 bases between. Germline assignment: CDR1 SNHLY and CDR2 FYNNEI. The CDR3 sequence: CASRAGTGNNEQFF. In DNA, the CDR3 is TGTGCCAGCAGAGCCGGGACGGGGAACAATGAGCAGTTCTTC.

This clonotype has ten or more counts. The rearrangement links TRBV5-1 to TRBJ1-1; no firm D call. The CDR3 spans 12 residues. The ends were cut back, 2 bases at V and 5 bases at J, with 7 bases in the middle. From germline, CDR1 is SGHRS and CDR2 YFSETQ. CDR3 sequence: CASSFEGTEAFF. The CDR3, as DNA: TGCGCCAGCAGCTTTGAGGGAACTGAAGCTTTCTTT.

This clonotype was found many times. The chain recombines TRBV19 with TRBJ2-7; TRBD1 matches 7 bases. Germline loops: CDR1 LNHDA, CDR2 SQIVND (reference sequence). This CDR3 contains 14 residues. J was trimmed by 3 bases and V by 10 bases; bases with no gene match: 12. CDR3 protein: CANDPTGTDYEQYV. CDR3 nucleotide sequence: TGTGCCAATGACCCAACCGGGACAGACTACGAGCAGTACGTC.

This clonotype was seen many times. The chain joins TRBV20-1 to TRBJ1-2; weak D call: TRBD1 (6 bases). The CDR3 length is 14 residues. V lost 5 bases to trimming and J lost 2 bases, with 15 bases between them. Germline V lookup: CDR1 DFQATT, CDR2 SNEGSKA (reference sequence). The CDR3 DNA reads as TGCAGTGCTGGGGGGACAACCAACAACTATGGCTACACCTTC. Translating it yields CSAGGTTNNYGYTF.

Many counts were recorded for this clonotype. The chain links TRBV27 to TRBJ2-7; 7 nucleotides align to TRBD1. The CDR3 loop spans 15 amino acids. Unmatched junction bases numbered 12, after V lost 6 bases and J lost 4 bases. CDR1 MNHEY and CDR2 SMNVEV come from the germline V gene (reference sequence). The CDR3 is CASSRTGTAEYEQYV. The CDR3 bases are TGTGCCAGCAGCCGGACAGGTACGGCCGAGTACGAGCAGTACGTC.

CDR3 sequence (DNA): TGTGCCAGCAGTCCCCCGACTAGCGGGATCGGTACGCAGTATTTT. As protein: CASSPPTSGIGTQYF. V usage is TRBV6-1 and J usage is TRBJ2-3; 11 nucleotides align to TRBD2. This CDR3 has 15 amino acids. V shed 5 bases, J shed 8 bases, and the junction held 9 bases outside the gene matches. Germline CDR1 reads MNHNS; CDR2 reads SASEGT.